These T cell receptor beta chains were read from a single sample in a study of cytomegalovirus exposure and HLA in healthy donors. Measured with immunoSEQ multiplex PCR; TCRdb has only the in-frame clones, and not every one. This table has roughly 160,000 clones, around 76% appearing once. Sequences were obtained from PBMCs. The origin of the receptors is a man between 60 and 75 years old in good health and CMV-seronegative. Each CDR3 is given with its conserved first and last residue. Each record gives: clone size, J gene, D gene, V gene, CDR3 protein, CDR3 DNA. The D gene is left open where the match is weak. A row's size may be missing; if present it is once, few, many or a size class.

.,TRBJ1-2,TRBD1,TRBV30,CAWSVTRTGGSYGYTF,TGTGCCTGGAGTGTTACCCGGACAGGGGGTTCTTATGGCTACACCTTC
.,TRBJ2-1,TRBD2,TRBV7-3,CASGLAGGKQFF,TGTGCCAGCGGACTAGCGGGGGGGAAGCAGTTCTTC
.,TRBJ1-2,.,TRBV18,CASSLQGQNLYGYTF,TGTGCCAGCTCACTCCAAGGACAGAACCTCTATGGCTACACCTTC
few,TRBJ1-2,TRBD1,TRBV4-2,CASSPSMRGPISGYGYTF,TGTGCCAGCAGCCCCTCGATGAGGGGGCCTATTTCTGGCTATGGCTACACCTTC
.,TRBJ2-7,TRBD1,TRBV28,CAGSLSRDRGLSYEQYF,TGTGCCGGCAGTTTATCCCGGGACAGGGGGCTATCCTACGAGCAGTACTTC
.,TRBJ1-5,.,TRBV19,CASSIAWSRALNQPQHF,TGTGCCAGTAGTATAGCATGGAGCAGGGCCCTCAATCAGCCCCAGCATTTT
.,TRBJ1-5,TRBD1,TRBV5-1,CASSPGTENQPQHF,TGCGCCAGCAGCCCCGGGACAGAAAATCAGCCCCAGCATTTT
.,TRBJ2-7,.,TRBV9,CASSTGDSSYEQYF,TGTGCCAGCAGCACGGGGGACAGCTCCTACGAGCAGTACTTC
.,TRBJ2-7,.,TRBV7-2,CASSLVAGHDSRQYF,TGTGCCAGCAGCTTAGTGGCGGGGCACGATTCACGGCAGTACTTC
.,TRBJ2-3,TRBD1,TRBV28,CASSFSDRVENTQYF,TGTGCCAGCAGTTTTTCGGACAGGGTGGAAAATACGCAGTATTTT
.,TRBJ2-3,TRBD2,TRBV10-3,CAISAGTSGSADTQYF,TGTGCCATCAGTGCCGGGACTAGCGGGAGTGCAGATACGCAGTATTTT
.,TRBJ2-2,TRBD2,TRBV11-2,CASRRRGGEDTGELFF,TGTGCCAGCAGGCGACGGGGGGGTGAGGACACCGGGGAGCTGTTTTTT
.,TRBJ2-1,.,TRBV5-5,CASSLVVSGTLSYNEQFF,TGTGCCAGCAGCTTGGTTGTATCCGGGACACTTTCCTACAATGAGCAGTTCTTC
.,TRBJ2-1,TRBD2,TRBV7-9,CASSSSGGAWNEQFF,TGTGCCAGCAGCTCCAGCGGGGGGGCCTGGAATGAGCAGTTCTTC
.,TRBJ1-5,.,TRBV6-5,CASSRTGVIQPQHF,TGTGCCAGCAGCCGGACGGGGGTGATTCAGCCCCAGCATTTT
once,TRBJ1-2,.,TRBV29-1,CSVTGNYGYTF,TGCAGCGTGACGGGTAACTATGGCTACACCTTC
.,TRBJ2-7,.,TRBV7-9,CASSSPDTLGNYEQYF,TGTGCCAGCAGCTCCCCGGACACACTCGGAAACTACGAGCAGTACTTC
.,TRBJ2-3,TRBD2,TRBV11-3,CASSLAGGSTDTQYF,TGTGCCAGCAGCTTAGCGGGGGGGAGCACAGATACGCAGTATTTT
.,TRBJ2-7,.,TRBV7-2,CASSLVQAGRYEQYF,TGTGCCAGCAGCTTAGTGCAAGCGGGCCGGTACGAGCAGTACTTC
.,TRBJ2-5,TRBD2,TRBV7-7,CASSLEGGALATQYF,TGTGCCAGCAGCTTGGAGGGAGGGGCTCTGGCGACCCAGTACTTC
.,TRBJ2-5,.,TRBV27,CASSFGAFGETQYF,TGTGCCAGCAGTTTTGGGGCATTCGGGGAGACCCAGTACTTC
.,TRBJ2-3,TRBD2,TRBV7-6,CASSRTTSGVDTQYF,TGTGCCAGCAGCCGGACGACTAGCGGGGTAGATACGCAGTATTTT
.,TRBJ2-7,.,TRBV7-2,CASSPGGPYEQYF,TGTGCCAGCAGCCCTGGCGGTCCCTACGAGCAGTACTTC
.,TRBJ2-1,TRBD2,TRBV7-2,CASSLALGAGGPNEQFF,TGTGCCAGCAGCTTGGCCCTTGGGGCGGGGGGGCCAAATGAGCAGTTCTTC
once,TRBJ1-2,.,TRBV7-9,CSSSLAQFNYGYTF,TGTTCCAGCAGCTTAGCACAGTTTAACTATGGCTACACCTTC
.,TRBJ2-1,TRBD2,TRBV9,CASSPLAGVYNEQFF,TGTGCCAGCAGCCCTCTAGCGGGAGTTTACAATGAGCAGTTCTTC
.,TRBJ2-7,TRBD1,TRBV28,CASSSPGQGRGEQYF,TGTGCCAGCAGTTCCCCCGGACAGGGGCGCGGGGAGCAGTACTTC
.,TRBJ2-7,TRBD2,TRBV28,CASSQAPLAGAYEQYF,TGTGCCAGCAGTCAAGCCCCCCTAGCGGGGGCCTACGAGCAGTACTTC
.,TRBJ2-3,TRBD1,TRBV5-1,CASSLAPGQGTDTQYF,TGCGCCAGCAGCTTGGCCCCGGGACAGGGCACAGATACGCAGTATTTT
.,TRBJ2-7,.,TRBV14,CASSSGLVSYEQYF,TGTGCCAGCAGCAGTGGACTGGTCTCCTACGAGCAGTACTTC
.,TRBJ2-1,TRBD2,TRBV7-2,CASSLATSGYNEQFF,TGTGCCAGCAGCTTAGCGACTAGCGGCTACAATGAGCAGTTCTTC
once,TRBJ2-2,TRBD2,TRBV4-1,CASSQDNLAGGLGTGELFF,TGCGCCAGCAGCCAAGATAACCTAGCGGGGGGCCTCGGCACCGGGGAGCTGTTTTTT
.,TRBJ2-7,TRBD2,TRBV7-2,CASSLGGSAYEQYF,TGTGCCAGCAGCTTAGGCGGGAGTGCCTACGAGCAGTACTTC
.,TRBJ1-1,.,TRBV5-6,CASSLDVRAHEAFF,TGTGCCAGCAGCTTGGATGTCAGGGCCCATGAAGCTTTCTTT
few,TRBJ2-1,TRBD2,TRBV6-4,CASSDTSVSEQFF,TGTGCCAGCAGTGACACTAGCGTTTCTGAGCAGTTCTTC
.,TRBJ1-2,TRBD1,TRBV7-2,CASSSGGRGYGYTF,TGTGCCAGCAGCTCAGGCGGCAGGGGGTATGGCTACACCTTC
.,TRBJ2-3,TRBD1,TRBV5-1,CASSLDGTVHTDTQYF,TGCGCCAGCAGCTTGGACGGGACAGTGCACACAGATACGCAGTATTTT
.,TRBJ2-3,.,TRBV9,CASSGGTRWGTDTQYF,TGTGCCAGCAGCGGGGGCACCCGGTGGGGCACAGATACGCAGTATTTT
.,TRBJ2-3,TRBD2,TRBV5-8,CASSLVAGGAINTQYF,TGTGCCAGCAGCTTGGTAGCCGGGGGGGCGATAAATACGCAGTATTTT
.,TRBJ2-3,.,TRBV7-2,CASSANSGGTDTQYF,TGTGCCAGCAGCGCCAATAGCGGAGGCACAGATACGCAGTATTTT
.,TRBJ2-7,TRBD2,TRBV27,CASSLIYSGRREQYF,TGTGCCAGCAGTTTAATATATAGCGGGAGGCGCGAGCAGTACTTC
.,TRBJ2-3,TRBD2,TRBV10-3,CAPEGVASGRVTQYF,TGTGCTCCGGAAGGGGTGGCTAGCGGGAGGGTTACGCAGTATTTT
.,TRBJ2-5,.,TRBV7-9,CASSLRRGQETQYF,TGTGCCAGCAGCTTAAGACGGGGTCAAGAGACCCAGTACTTC
.,TRBJ2-7,.,TRBV21-1,CANDLVQGPSYEQYF,TGTGCCAACGACCTCGTGCAGGGGCCCTCCTACGAGCAGTACTTC
.,TRBJ2-7,TRBD2,TRBV5-1,CASSPGTSGRAVEQYF,TGCGCCAGCAGCCCCGGGACTAGCGGGAGGGCCGTCGAGCAGTACTTC